These 8 T cell receptor beta chains share one sample of origin, sequenced in a study of blood T cell repertoires in COVID-19. Assay: immunoSEQ multiplex PCR; the TCRdb copy retains only in-frame clones and omits some. The table has roughly 150,000 clones, roughly 88% seen once; the top ten hold more than 2%. Material for sequencing was peripheral blood. Receptors were obtained from a man younger than 30 with acute or convalescent COVID-19.

This sequence joins TRBV11-2 and TRBJ1-6; 8 bases are a match to TRBD1. Losses at the gene ends were 4 bases for V and 7 bases for J; bases not matched to a gene: 3. CDR3 length equals 14 residues. CDR1 is SGHAT, CDR2 FQNNGV, per germline. CDR3 residues: CASSSTGGNSPLHF. DNA of the CDR3: TGTGCCAGCAGCTCCACAGGGGGGAATTCACCCCTCCACTTT.

The J gene is TRBJ1-5, the V gene TRBV4-1, with TRBD1 matching 7 bases. CDR1 and CDR2 from the germline V gene are MGHRA and YSYEKL. The CDR3 has 16 amino acids. Unmatched junction bases numbered 9, after V lost 1 base and J lost 6 bases. The chain's CDR3 is CASSQVPDRSGQPQHF. The CDR3, as DNA: TGCGCCAGCAGCCAAGTCCCGGACAGGTCGGGTCAGCCCCAGCATTTT.

This clone was counted at least ten times. The rearrangement joins TRBV5-4 to TRBJ1-1, with D perhaps TRBD1 (6 bases). The germline V and J ends were trimmed by 6 bases and 0 bases, with 12 bases remaining between them. The CDR3 is made up of 14 amino acids. Germline values: CDR1 SGHNT, CDR2 YYREEE (reference sequence). The CDR3 DNA is TGTGCCAGCACCGGGGGGGCAGTGAACACTGAAGCTTTCTTT. Translated, it gives CASTGGAVNTEAFF.

This sequence joins TRBV6-5 and TRBJ1-2, with TRBD1 as a possible D gene (6 bases). The CDR3 totals 13 residues. V lost 7 bases and J lost 7, with 16 bases in between. CDR1 MNHEY and CDR2 SVGAGI come from the germline V gene. In DNA form, the CDR3 reads TGTGCCAGCAAACGGCAGGGGAAAAGTGGCTACACCTTC. This gives the protein CASKRQGKSGYTF.

This chain joins TRBV18 and TRBJ1-4; 7 bases match TRBD1. The germline V gene has CDR1 KGHSH and CDR2 LQKENI. Unmatched junction bases numbered 11, after V lost 4 bases and J lost 6 bases. This CDR3 comprises 16 residues. The CDR3 here is CASSRSRGTADEKLFF. DNA for the CDR3: TGTGCCAGCTCACGCAGTAGGGGGACAGCAGATGAAAAACTGTTTTTT.

This clone came up once. The chain has TRBV3-1 (or the pseudogene TRBV3-2) and TRBJ1-5; D gene unclear. V was cut by 3 bases and J by 7 bases, with 7 bases left in between. This CDR3 comprises 12 residues. Germline V gene sequence: CDR1 LGHDT, CDR2 YNNKEL (reference sequence). DNA for the CDR3: TGTGCCAGCAGCCAGGGCGTCCAGCCCCAGCATTTT. This codes for CASSQGVQPQHF.

The CDR3 loop reads CASSLRTSGNGEQFF. The CDR3 region has the DNA TGTGCCAGCAGTCTGAGGACTAGCGGGAACGGTGAGCAGTTCTTC. The chain couples TRBV27 to TRBJ2-1; 12 bases fit TRBD2. Trimming removed 5 bases from V and 9 bases from J; junction bases left unmatched: 8. Germline values: CDR1 MNHEY, CDR2 SMNVEV (reference sequence). The CDR3 extends over 15 amino acids.

This chain connects TRBV6-5 to TRBJ1-2; D may be TRBD1 (6 bases). CDR3 length equals 13 residues. CDR1 and CDR2 from the germline V gene are MNHEY and SVGAGI. Trimming pared 5 bases from V and 4 bases from J, leaving 11 bases between. CDR3 sequence: CASSRDNGYGYTF. CDR3 bases: TGTGCCAGCAGTCGGGACAACGGCTATGGCTACACCTTC.